This is a list of T cell receptor beta chains from one sample in a study of lymphopenia after photon versus proton radiotherapy. Produced via immunoSEQ multiplex PCR; TCRdb's table is partial and in-frame only. The repertoire holds under 75,000 clones, with roughly 92% as singletons. The sample was peripheral blood, taken from a patient treated with photon-based radiotherapy. The source of these receptors is a woman aged 40 to 49 with cholangiocarcinoma. The CDR3 runs from the conserved cysteine through the conserved F or W. A D gene is named only where the DNA matches it firmly. The size field is filled for only some rows; it gives once, few, many or a size class.

clone_size	v_call	j_call	d_call	cdr3_nt	cdr3_aa
NA	TRBV18	TRBJ1-2	TRBD1	TGTGCCAGCTCACCCGACAGGGGCGGCTATGGCTACACCTTC	CASSPDRGGYGYTF
NA	TRBV6-5	TRBJ2-2	NA	TGTGCCAGCAGGCTGGGCAGGGGTTACGCCGGGGAGCTGTTTTTT	CASRLGRGYAGELFF
NA	TRBV18	TRBJ1-2	NA	TGTGCCAGCTCACCATCGTCGAGACAGGCATATGGCTACACCTTC	CASSPSSRQAYGYTF
NA	TRBV7-6	TRBJ2-7	NA	TGTGCCAGCAGCTTAATTCCAGGGGACTCCTACGAGCAGTACTTC	CASSLIPGDSYEQYF
NA	TRBV14	TRBJ1-1	NA	TGTGCCAGCAGCCAAGGATTTTCGGACGTCAAAGCTTTCTTT	CASSQGFSDVKAFF
NA	TRBV11-3	TRBJ2-2	TRBD1	TGTGCCAGCAGCAGGGGACAGGGAGAAACCGGGGAGCTGTTTTTT	CASSRGQGETGELFF
NA	TRBV30	TRBJ2-5	NA	TGTGCCTGGACCCTTAGGGGGGGGGAGACCCAGTACTTC	CAWTLRGGETQYF
once	TRBV5-1	TRBJ2-7	NA	TGCGCCAGCATACTGGCCGCGTGGCGGGGAGATTGCGAGCAGTACTTC	CASILAAWRGDCEQYF
NA	TRBV2	TRBJ2-7	NA	TGTGCCAGCAGTGAGGAGACCCGTCCTCTTGGGTACTTC	CASSEETRPLGYF
NA	TRBV28	TRBJ1-2	NA	TGTGCCAGCAGGGGCGGGGGCTCATACTATGGCTACACCTTC	CASRGGGSYYGYTF
NA	TRBV4-1	TRBJ2-7	NA	TGCGCCAGCAGCCGTGGAGGAATGACAGTGCTGCACGAGCAGTACTTC	CASSRGGMTVLHEQYF
NA	TRBV4-1	TRBJ1-5	NA	TGCGCCAGCAGCCAAGGGACAGCCGGTCCCTTTAGCAATCAGCCCCAGCATTTT	CASSQGTAGPFSNQPQHF
NA	TRBV11-2	TRBJ2-1	NA	TGTGCCAGCAGCCCGGGACTGCCGAGAGACAATGAGCAGTTCTTC	CASSPGLPRDNEQFF
NA	TRBV7-6	TRBJ2-7	TRBD1	TGTGCCAGCAGCCCGCCGGGACAGGGAGGAAGAAAGCAGTACTTC	CASSPPGQGGRKQYF
NA	TRBV7-8	TRBJ1-2	TRBD1	TGTGCCAGCAGCTTAGTGGGGGGACAGGGGGCTGGAGGCTACACCTTC	CASSLVGGQGAGGYTF
NA	TRBV30	TRBJ1-2	NA	TGTGCCTGGAGCCTCGACGGTGGGGGCCCTTCAGGGTATGGCTACACCTTC	CAWSLDGGGPSGYGYTF
once	TRBV28	TRBJ1-1	NA	TGTGCCAGCAGTTTTCGTGGGGTGCAAACGAACACTGAAGCTTTCTTT	CASSFRGVQTNTEAFF
NA	TRBV5-1	TRBJ1-1	NA	TGCGCCAGCAGCCCCCCTCGGGGGGAAGTGCGCACTGAAGCTTTCTTT	CASSPPRGEVRTEAFF